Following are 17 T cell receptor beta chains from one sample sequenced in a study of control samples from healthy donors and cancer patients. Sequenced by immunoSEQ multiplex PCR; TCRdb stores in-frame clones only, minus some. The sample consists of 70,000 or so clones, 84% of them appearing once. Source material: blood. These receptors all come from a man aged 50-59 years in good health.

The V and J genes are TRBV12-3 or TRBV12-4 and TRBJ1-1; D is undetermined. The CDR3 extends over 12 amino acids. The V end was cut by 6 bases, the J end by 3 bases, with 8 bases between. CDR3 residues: CASRLRDTEAFF. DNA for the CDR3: TGTGCCAGCAGACTCCGGGACACTGAAGCTTTCTTT.

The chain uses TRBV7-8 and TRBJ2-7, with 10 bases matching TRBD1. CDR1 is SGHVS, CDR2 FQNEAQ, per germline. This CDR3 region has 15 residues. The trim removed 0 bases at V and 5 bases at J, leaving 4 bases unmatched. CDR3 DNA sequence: TGTGCCAGCAGCTTAGCGACAGGGGGCCGGGACGAGCAGTACTTC. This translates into CASSLATGGRDEQYF.

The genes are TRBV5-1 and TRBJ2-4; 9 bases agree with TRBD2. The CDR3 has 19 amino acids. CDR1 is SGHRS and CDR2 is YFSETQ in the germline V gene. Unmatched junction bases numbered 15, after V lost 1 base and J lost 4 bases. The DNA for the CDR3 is TGCGCCAGCAGCTTGCACTTCAGCGGGGGGCCAGAGCCAAAAAACATTCAGTACTTC. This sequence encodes CASSLHFSGGPEPKNIQYF.

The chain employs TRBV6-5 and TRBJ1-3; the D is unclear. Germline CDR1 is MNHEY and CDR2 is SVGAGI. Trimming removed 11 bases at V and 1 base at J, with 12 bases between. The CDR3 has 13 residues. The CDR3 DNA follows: TGTGCCGTAAGAAAGGGTTCTGGAAACACCATATATTTT. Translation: CAVRKGSGNTIYF.

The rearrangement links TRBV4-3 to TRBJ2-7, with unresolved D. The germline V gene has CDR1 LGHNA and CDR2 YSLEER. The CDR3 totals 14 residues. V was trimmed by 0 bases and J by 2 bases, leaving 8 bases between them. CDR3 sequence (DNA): TGCGCCAGCAGCCAAGAACTTGCCCCCTACGAGCAGTACTTC. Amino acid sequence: CASSQELAPYEQYF.

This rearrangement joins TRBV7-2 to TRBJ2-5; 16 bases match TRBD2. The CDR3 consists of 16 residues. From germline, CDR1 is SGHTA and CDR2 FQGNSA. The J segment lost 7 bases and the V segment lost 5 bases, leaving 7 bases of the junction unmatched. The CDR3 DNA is TGTGCCAGCAGCCCCGGGACTAGCGGGAGGGGCAGGACCCAGTACTTC. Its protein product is CASSPGTSGRGRTQYF.

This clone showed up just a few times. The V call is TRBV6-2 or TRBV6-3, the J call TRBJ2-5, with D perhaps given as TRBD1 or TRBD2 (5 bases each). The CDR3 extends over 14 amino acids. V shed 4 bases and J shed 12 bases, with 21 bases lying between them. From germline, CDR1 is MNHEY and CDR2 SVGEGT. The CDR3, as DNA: TGTGCCAGCAGTTCAGGGACCGAAGGGAGCGCTGAGTACTTC. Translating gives CASSSGTEGSAEYF.

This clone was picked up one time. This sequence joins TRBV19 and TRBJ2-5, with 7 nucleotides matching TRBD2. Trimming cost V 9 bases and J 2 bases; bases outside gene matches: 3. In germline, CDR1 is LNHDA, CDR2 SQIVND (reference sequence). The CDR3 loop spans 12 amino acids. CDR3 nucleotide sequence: TGTGCCAGCGCTAGCGGACAAGAGACCCAGTACTTC. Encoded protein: CASASGQETQYF.

As DNA, the CDR3 is TGTGCCACCAGAAGTACCTGGGACAGGGGGCTAGGGAATTATGGCTACACCTTC. Translated: CATRSTWDRGLGNYGYTF. The genes are TRBV15 and TRBJ1-2; 12 bases are a match to TRBD1. Germline-derived CDR1 and CDR2 are LNHNV and YYDKDF (reference sequence). Trimming at V came to 6 bases and at J to 5 bases, leaving 16 bases not matched to a gene. The CDR3 runs 18 residues. Looking up the rest from reference TRBV15 and TRBJ1-2 gives the full variable domain: DAMVIQNPRYQVTQFGKPVTLSCSQTLNHNVMYWYQQKSSQAPKLLFHYYDKDFNNEADTPDNFQSRRPNTSFCFLDIRSPGLGDTAMYLCATRSTWDRGLGNYGYTFGSGTRLTVV.

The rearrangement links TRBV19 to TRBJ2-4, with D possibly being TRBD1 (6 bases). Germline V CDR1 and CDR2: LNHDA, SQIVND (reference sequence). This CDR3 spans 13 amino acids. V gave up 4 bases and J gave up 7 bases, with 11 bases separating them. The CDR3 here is CASSTQGWNIQYF. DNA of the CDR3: TGTGCCAGTAGTACGCAGGGGTGGAACATTCAGTACTTC.

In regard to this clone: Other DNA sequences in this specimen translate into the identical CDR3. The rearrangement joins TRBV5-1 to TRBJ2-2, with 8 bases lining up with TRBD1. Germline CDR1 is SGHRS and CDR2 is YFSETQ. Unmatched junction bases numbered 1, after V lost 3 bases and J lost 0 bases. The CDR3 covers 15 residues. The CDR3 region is CASSSGQANTGELFF. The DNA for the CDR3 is TGCGCCAGCAGCTCGGGACAGGCGAACACCGGGGAGCTGTTTTTT.

The CDR3 DNA reads TGTGCCAGCAGTCCCCCAGATCCAGAAGAGACCCAGTACTTC. Translated: CASSPPDPEETQYF. The chain employs TRBV27 and TRBJ2-5; D not certain. The CDR3 runs to 14 residues. The germline CDR1 and CDR2 sequences are MNHEY and SMNVEV (reference sequence). The ends were cut back, 5 bases at V and 3 bases at J, with 13 bases in the middle.

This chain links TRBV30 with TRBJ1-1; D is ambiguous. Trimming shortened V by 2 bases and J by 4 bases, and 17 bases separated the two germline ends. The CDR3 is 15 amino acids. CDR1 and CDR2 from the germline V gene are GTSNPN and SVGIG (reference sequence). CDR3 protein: CAWSPASAWSTEAFF. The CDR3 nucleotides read TGTGCCTGGAGTCCAGCGAGCGCTTGGAGCACTGAAGCTTTCTTT.

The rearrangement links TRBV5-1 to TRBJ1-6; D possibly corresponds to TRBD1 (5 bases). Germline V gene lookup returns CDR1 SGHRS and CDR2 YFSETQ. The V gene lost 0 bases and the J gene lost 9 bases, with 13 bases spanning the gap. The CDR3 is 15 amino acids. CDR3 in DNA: TGCGCCAGCAGCTTGGACATCGAAGGGGTTTCACCCCTCCACTTT. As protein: CASSLDIEGVSPLHF.

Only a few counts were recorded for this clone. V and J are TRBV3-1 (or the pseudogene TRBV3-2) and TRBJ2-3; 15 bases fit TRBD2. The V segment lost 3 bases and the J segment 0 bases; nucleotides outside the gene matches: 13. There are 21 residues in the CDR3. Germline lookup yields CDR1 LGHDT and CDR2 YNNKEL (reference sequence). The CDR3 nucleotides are TGTGCCAGCAGCCACGGAGTGGGGGGACTAGCGGGGGGACCTAGCACAGATACGCAGTATTTT. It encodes CASSHGVGGLAGGPSTDTQYF.

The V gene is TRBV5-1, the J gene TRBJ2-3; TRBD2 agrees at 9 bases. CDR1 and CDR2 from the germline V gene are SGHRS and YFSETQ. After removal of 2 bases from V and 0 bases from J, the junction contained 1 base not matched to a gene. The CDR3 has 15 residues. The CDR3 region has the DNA TGCGCCAGCAGCTTTAGCGGGGGTAGCACAGATACGCAGTATTTT. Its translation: CASSFSGGSTDTQYF. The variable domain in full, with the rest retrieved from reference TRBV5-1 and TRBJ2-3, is KAGVTQTPRYLIKTRGQQVTLSCSPISGHRSVSWYQQTPGQGLQFLFEYFSETQRNKGNFPGRFSGRQFSNSRSEMNVSTLELGDSALYLCASSFSGGSTDTQYFGPGTRLTVL.

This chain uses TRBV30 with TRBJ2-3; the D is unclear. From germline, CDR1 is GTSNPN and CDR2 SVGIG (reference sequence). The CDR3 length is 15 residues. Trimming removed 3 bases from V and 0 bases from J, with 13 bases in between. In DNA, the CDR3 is TGTGCCTGGAGCAGGCGGACGAAAAGCACAGATACGCAGTATTTT. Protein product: CAWSRRTKSTDTQYF.